This T cell receptor beta chain was obtained from a study of blood T cell repertoires in COVID-19. Germline CDR1 is LNHDA and CDR2 is SQIVND (reference sequence). The CDR3 length is 16 residues. With V trimmed by 1 base and J by 8 bases, 7 bases remained unmatched. Some clones are missing from TCRdb's copy, which holds only in-frame ones; the method was immunoSEQ multiplex PCR. In the table there are about 300,000 clones, around 90% of which are singletons. Symptom resolution, clearance, or two negative PCRs marked donors in Cohort 3 as recovered. This rearrangement joins TRBV19 to TRBJ1-4, with 10 bases fitting TRBD1. This TCR came from a woman aged 25 to 39 who had recovered from COVID-19. The sample taken for sequencing was PBMCs or T cells enriched from blood (not recorded which). CDR3 in DNA: TGTGCCAGTAGTATAGGGGCCGGGACAGGGGACGAAAAACTGTTTTTT. It yields the protein CASSIGAGTGDEKLFF. The full variable domain, in which reference TRBV19 and TRBJ1-4 provide the parts outside the CDR3, is DGGITQSPKYLFRKEGQNVTLSCEQNLNHDAMYWYRQDPGQGLRLIYYSQIVNDFQKGDIAEGYSVSREKKESFPLTVTSAQKNPTAFYLCASSIGAGTGDEKLFFGSGTQLSVL.